This T cell receptor beta chain was sequenced in a study of OX40 agonist ivuxolimab in advanced cancers. Overall study results and limits: Both CD4+ and CD8+ T cell populations in blood had undergone clonal expansion by week 6 at 0.1 to 3.0 mg/kg. Antigen specificity of clonally expanded peripheral T cells was not established.

Sequenced by immunoSEQ multiplex PCR; TCRdb stores in-frame clones only, minus some. Of 30,000 to 45,000 clones listed, over 70% were seen once; the top ten hold less than 40%. CDR3 length equals 14 residues. Germline CDR1 reads SGHVS; CDR2 reads FNYEAQ. V gave up 2 bases and J gave up 6 bases, with 11 bases separating them. Comment on this clone: Its target is unknown.

The chain recombines TRBV7-6 with TRBJ2-1, with unresolved D. The sequence was obtained from an adult with an advanced solid tumor such as melanoma, head and neck, liver or kidney cancer. The sequencing used CD4+ or CD8+ T cells sorted from blood, collected in a trial of the OX40 agonist ivuxolimab. The CDR3 region is CASSLPLQANEQFF. CDR3 DNA: TGTGCCAGCAGCTTACCACTCCAAGCCAATGAGCAGTTCTTC.